The next 5 T cell receptor beta chains were all read from a single sample in a study of cytomegalovirus exposure and HLA in healthy donors (dated by TCRdb to 2015 to 2018). Library preparation employed the immunoSEQ multiplex PCR assay. The multiplex PCR relied on a mix of 60 forward primers for TCR Vbeta segments and 13 reverse primers for TCR Jbeta segments. The table comes from immuneACCESS by way of TCRdb, which keeps in-frame sequences with V and J called. Part of the clones is missing from these tables; in studies checked, under half for an unresolved V gene and the rest for unknown reasons. For this sample there are 200,000 to 250,000 clones; 85% to 90% appear just once. About 1.2% of the sample goes to the ten largest clones. The sequencing input was PBMCs. The receptors come from a human donor in good health.

J is TRBJ2-1 and V is TRBV7-2; maybe TRBD1 (6 bases). Trimming shortened V by 3 bases and J by 10 bases, and 16 bases separated the two germline ends. There are 14 residues in the CDR3. CDR1 SGHTA and CDR2 FQGNSA come from the germline V gene. CDR3 in amino acids: CASSFPQGSGEQFF. Here the CDR3 DNA reads TGTGCCAGCAGCTTCCCACAGGGAAGCGGAGAGCAGTTCTTC.

The genes are TRBV19 and TRBJ1-5; 11 bases align to TRBD1. Germline values: CDR1 LNHDA, CDR2 SQIVND (reference sequence). This CDR3 contains 14 residues. The J segment lost 7 bases and the V segment lost 8 bases, leaving 7 bases of the junction unmatched. The CDR3 region has the DNA TGTGCCAGTGGGGGACAGGGGGAGAGCCAGCCCCAGCATTTT. It is translated as CASGGQGESQPQHF.

The chain is built from TRBV5-1 and TRBJ2-1, with 7 bases fitting TRBD1. The CDR3 totals 15 residues. V lost 0 bases to trimming and J lost 4 bases; unmatched junction nucleotides: 4. CDR1 SGHRS and CDR2 YFSETQ come from the germline V gene. The CDR3 DNA is TGCGCCAGCAGCTTGGAGGGGGCTGGATACAATGAGCAGTTCTTC. Translated, it gives CASSLEGAGYNEQFF.

As DNA, the CDR3 is TGTGCCAGCAGCAGGCAAGAGACCCAGTACTTC. Translating it yields CASSRQETQYF. The rearrangement joins TRBV2 to TRBJ2-5; D remains unclear. Per germline, CDR1 SNHLY and CDR2 FYNNEI. Between the trimmed V and J ends, which lost 6 bases and 2 bases, there was a span of 4 bases. The CDR3 length is 11 residues.

Turning to this clone: The same CDR3 also results from other DNA sequences found in this sample. The CDR3 here is CASSSGTSGYNEQFF. CDR3 nucleotide sequence: TGTGCCAGCAGCTCCGGGACTAGCGGCTACAATGAGCAGTTCTTC. This rearrangement joins TRBV6-5 to TRBJ2-1, with TRBD2 matching over 11 bases. The trim removed 6 bases at V and 3 bases at J, leaving 4 bases unmatched. CDR3 size: 15 residues. Germline CDR1 is MNHEY and CDR2 is SVGAGI.